The present TCR beta chain was sequenced within a study of cytotoxic CD8 clonotypes in ibrutinib-treated CLL. Clones were read by immunoSEQ multiplex PCR, and TCRdb kept only the in-frame ones, dropping some. The table has 270,000 or so clones, roughly three quarters seen once. The length of the CDR3 is 14 residues. The ends were cut back, 5 bases at V and 2 bases at J, with 13 bases in the middle. CDR1 and CDR2 (germline): MRHNA, SNTAGT. The chain carries TRBV6-4 and TRBJ2-7, with D perhaps being TRBD1 or TRBD2 (5 bases each). This sequence was found in a human donor with chronic lymphocytic leukemia. The sequenced sample was PBMCs, obtained at disease progression, from a patient treated with ibrutinib. The CDR3 DNA is TGTGCCAGCAGTCCTGTACCGGGGCCCTACGAGCAGTACTTC. Amino acid sequence: CASSPVPGPYEQYF.